A single sample is the source of the 28 T cell receptor beta chains below, sequenced in a study of response to subunit inactivated influenza vaccine. TCRdb reprocessed the RT-PCR reads via MiXCR and lists one record per CDR3 protein. The sample carries over 650,000 distinct CDR3 sequences, roughly 20% recorded once. The source was PBMCs from blood, collected 4 to 6 days after vaccination. The receptors shown here come from a man aged 45 to 65 who received an inactivated influenza vaccine.

This clonotype was counted between two and nine times. The chain employs TRBV4-3 and TRBJ2-1, with D perhaps TRBD2 (5 bases). The CDR3 spans 13 residues. Trimming took off 4 bases at V and 4 bases at J, with 8 bases between the two ends. CDR1 and CDR2 from the germline V gene are LGHNA and YSLEER. The CDR3 reads CASSPEAYNEQFF. CDR3 coding DNA: TGCGCCAGCAGCCCGGAGGCGTACAATGAGCAGTTCTTC.

This clonotype has a count of ten or more. The rearrangement uses TRBV5-1 and TRBJ2-7; 9 bases map to TRBD1. Germline trimming cut 4 bases from V and 5 bases from J; bases unmatched to any gene: 4. CDR1 is SGHRS, CDR2 YFSETQ, per germline. This CDR3 is built from 13 residues. The CDR3, as DNA: TGCGCCAGCAGCCTCCGGGACAGGGACGAGCAGTACTTC. It codes for CASSLRDRDEQYF.

This clonotype was detected a few times. The V and J genes are TRBV20-1 and TRBJ2-1, with D possibly matching TRBD2 (7 bases). CDR1 DFQATT and CDR2 SNEGSKA come from the germline V gene (reference sequence). This CDR3 has 12 residues. Trimming took 7 bases from V and 6 from J, leaving 13 bases between them. The CDR3 spells CSEGRGINEQFF. Here the CDR3 DNA reads TGCAGTGAAGGGAGGGGGATCAATGAGCAGTTCTTC.

This clonotype has a handful of counts. The chain is built from TRBV7-2 and TRBJ2-7, with TRBD1 identical over 8 bases. The V segment lost 6 bases and the J segment 0 bases; nucleotides outside the gene matches: 10. Germline V CDR1 and CDR2: SGHTA, FQGNSA. The CDR3 runs to 16 residues. CDR3 nucleotide sequence: TGTGCCAGCAGTCCGGACAGGGCATATAGCTCCTACGAGCAGTACTTC. It specifies CASSPDRAYSSYEQYF. Variable domain in full (rest from reference TRBV7-2 and TRBJ2-7): GAGVSQSPSNKVTEKGKDVELRCDPISGHTALYWYRQSLGQGLEFLIYFQGNSAPDKSGLPSDRFSAERTGGSVSTLTIQRTQQEDSAVYLCASSPDRAYSSYEQYFGPGTRLTVT.

This clonotype is a singleton in its sample. The chain joins TRBV25-1 to TRBJ1-1; tentatively, D is TRBD1 (5 bases). The CDR3 spans 14 residues. Trimming left V 7 bases short and J 1 base short, with 13 bases between. The germline V gene has CDR1 MGHDK and CDR2 SYGVNS. The CDR3 region is CASTRRGGNTEAFF. Written as DNA, the CDR3 is TGTGCCAGCACCCGACGTGGGGGGAACACTGAAGCTTTCTTT.

This clonotype turned up a few times. The chain joins TRBV12-3 or TRBV12-4 to TRBJ1-1; 7 bases are shared with TRBD1. This CDR3 has 14 amino acids. The J segment lost 5 bases and the V segment lost 6 bases, leaving 9 bases of the junction unmatched. The DNA of the CDR3 is TGTGCCAGCAGCCGCCGACAGGGAGGGACTGAAGCTTTCTTT. It specifies CASSRRQGGTEAFF.

V is TRBV20-1 and J is TRBJ1-5; possibly TRBD1 for D (5 bases). V lost 5 bases and J lost 1, with 12 bases in between. Germline loops: CDR1 DFQATT, CDR2 SNEGSKA (reference sequence). There are 14 residues in the CDR3. CDR3 region: CSAAGTRSNQPQHF. Here the CDR3 DNA reads TGCAGTGCTGCCGGGACTAGAAGCAATCAGCCCCAGCATTTT.

V gene TRBV5-1 combines with J gene TRBJ2-7, with a weak D call TRBD1 (6 bases). Between the trimmed V and J ends, which lost 4 bases and 3 bases, there was a span of 11 bases. The CDR3 has 13 amino acids. Germline CDR1 is SGHRS and CDR2 is YFSETQ. CDR3 in amino acids: CASSGTNGYEQYF. For the CDR3, the DNA is TGCGCCAGCAGCGGGACAAACGGCTACGAGCAGTACTTC.

The genes are TRBV20-1 and TRBJ1-2; D not certain. The CDR3 spans 14 residues. The germline gives CDR1 DFQATT, CDR2 SNEGSKA (reference sequence). V shed 3 bases and J shed 4 bases, with 15 bases lying between them. The CDR3 protein is CSARRVNIIYGYTF. Here the CDR3 DNA reads TGCAGTGCTAGGAGGGTCAATATTATCTATGGCTACACCTTC.

This chain uses TRBV6-2 or TRBV6-3 with TRBJ2-5; D remains ambiguous. The CDR3 totals 12 residues. V was clipped by 6 bases and J by 5 bases, with 10 bases between them. Germline CDR1 reads MNHEY; CDR2 reads SVGEGT. The CDR3 sequence is CASSNPPETQYF. The CDR3 DNA reads as TGTGCCAGCAGCAACCCCCCCGAGACCCAGTACTTC.

This clonotype was counted many times. The chain carries TRBV20-1 and TRBJ2-3; 9 bases align to TRBD1. The length of the CDR3 is 15 residues. Per germline, CDR1 DFQATT and CDR2 SNEGSKA (reference sequence). Germline trimming cut 6 bases from V and 3 bases from J; bases unmatched to any gene: 10. CDR3 sequence (DNA): TGCAGTGCGCTAACCGGGACAGGGTTAACAGATACGCAGTATTTT. Residues: CSALTGTGLTDTQYF.

This clonotype was counted a few times. This chain joins TRBV10-3 and TRBJ1-5, with D possibly matching TRBD1 (5 bases). CDR3 length: 16 amino acids. Germline CDR1 and CDR2: ENHRY and SYGVKD. Trimming took 2 bases from V and 0 from J, leaving 11 bases between them. The CDR3 DNA follows: TGTGCCATCAGTGAGGGCAGGGTGGTTAGCAATCAGCCCCAGCATTTT. It yields the protein CAISEGRVVSNQPQHF.

The chain employs TRBV18 and TRBJ1-2; TRBD1 might be the D (5 bases). Trimming left V 1 base short and J 4 bases short, with 19 bases between. Germline V gene lookup returns CDR1 KGHSH and CDR2 LQKENI. The CDR3 has 17 residues. DNA of the CDR3: TGTGCCAGCTCACCACAGATCGGGTCGTCAGGGACCTATGGCTACACCTTC. Translation gives CASSPQIGSSGTYGYTF.

This chain uses TRBV7-9 with TRBJ1-2; TRBD1 might be the D (6 bases). With 1 base removed from V and 3 bases from J, the gap between germline ends came to 9 bases. Germline V gene data show CDR1 as SEHNR and CDR2 as FQNEAQ (reference sequence). The CDR3 is 14 amino acids. The CDR3 reads CASSLGGGHYGYTF. The CDR3 DNA is TGTGCCAGCAGCTTAGGAGGGGGGCACTATGGCTACACCTTC.

The chain is built from TRBV7-2 and TRBJ2-5; possibly TRBD1 for D (5 bases). This CDR3 is built from 15 residues. Germline loops: CDR1 SGHTA, CDR2 FQGNSA. V lost 1 base to trimming and J lost 1 base, with 10 bases between them. In DNA, the CDR3 is TGTGCCAGCAGCTTAGTTTGGACAATCCAAGAGACCCAGTACTTC. It yields the protein CASSLVWTIQETQYF. Looking up the rest from reference TRBV7-2 and TRBJ2-5 gives the full variable domain: GAGVSQSPSNKVTEKGKDVELRCDPISGHTALYWYRQSLGQGLEFLIYFQGNSAPDKSGLPSDRFSAERTGGSVSTLTIQRTQQEDSAVYLCASSLVWTIQETQYFGPGTRLLVL.

V usage is TRBV5-1 and J usage is TRBJ1-4; possible D gene TRBD1, 5 bases. This CDR3 has 14 amino acids. Germline values: CDR1 SGHRS, CDR2 YFSETQ. The ends were cut back, 4 bases at V and 7 bases at J, with 14 bases in the middle. CDR3 protein: CASSEAGLAEKLFF. The CDR3 DNA reads TGCGCCAGCAGCGAAGCGGGGCTGGCTGAAAAACTGTTTTTT.

This clonotype was found a few times. This chain connects TRBV9 to TRBJ2-1; perhaps TRBD2 as D (7 bases). Trimming cost V 0 bases and J 1 base, with 20 bases left between them. The germline gives CDR1 SGDLS, CDR2 YYNGEE. The CDR3 totals 19 residues. The CDR3 DNA is TGTGCCAGCAGCGTAGACCTCAGGGGCGGGAGCCCTTCCTACAATGAGCAGTTCTTC. This gives the protein CASSVDLRGGSPSYNEQFF.

The chain links TRBV5-1 to TRBJ1-2; 8 bases line up with TRBD1. CDR3 length: 15 residues. J gave up 2 bases and V 0 bases, and 3 bases lay outside the gene matches. Germline V gives CDR1 SGHRS, CDR2 YFSETQ. DNA for the CDR3: TGCGCCAGCAGCTTGGGTCCAGGGGGCAACTATGGCTACACCTTC. This sequence encodes CASSLGPGGNYGYTF.

J is TRBJ2-7 and V is TRBV28; a possible D gene is TRBD1 (6 bases). V lost 7 bases, J lost 3 bases, and 16 bases lay in between. The germline gives CDR1 MDHEN, CDR2 SYDVKM. The CDR3 totals 14 residues. CDR3 in amino acids: CASKSPTGNYEQYF. Here the CDR3 DNA reads TGTGCCAGCAAATCACCGACAGGAAACTACGAGCAGTACTTC. The variable domain in full, with the rest retrieved from reference TRBV28 and TRBJ2-7, is DVKVTQSSRYLVKRTGEKVFLECVQDMDHENMFWYRQDPGLGLRLIYFSYDVKMKEKGDIPEGYSVSREKKERFSLILESASTNQTSMYLCASKSPTGNYEQYFGPGTRLTVT.

The V gene is TRBV30, the J gene TRBJ1-1; D call uncertain. CDR1 GTSNPN and CDR2 SVGIG come from the germline V gene (reference sequence). This CDR3 has 13 residues. V lost 2 bases to trimming and J lost 4 bases, with 11 bases between them. The CDR3 sequence is CAWSRDLGTEAFF. CDR3 DNA sequence: TGTGCCTGGAGTAGAGATCTGGGCACTGAAGCTTTCTTT.

The chain employs TRBV5-1 and TRBJ2-3; 9 bases are a match to TRBD2. In germline, CDR1 is SGHRS, CDR2 YFSETQ. The CDR3 loop spans 15 amino acids. V dropped 3 bases and J dropped 0; count of bases not matched to a gene: 2. This chain's CDR3 is CASSSTSGSTDTQYF. CDR3 DNA: TGCGCCAGCAGCTCGACTAGCGGTAGCACAGATACGCAGTATTTT.

The gene calls are TRBV7-8 and TRBJ2-7; D tentatively fits TRBD1 or TRBD2 (5 bases each). CDR3 length equals 14 residues. Between the trimmed V and J ends, which lost 5 bases and 1 base, there was a span of 12 bases. Germline V gene sequence: CDR1 SGHVS, CDR2 FQNEAQ. CDR3 DNA sequence: TGTGCCAGCAGCGCCTGGGACCAATCCTACGAGCAGTACTTC. Translated: CASSAWDQSYEQYF.

The chain uses TRBV27 and TRBJ2-6; 9 bases agree with TRBD1. The CDR3 consists of 16 residues. Germline assignment: CDR1 MNHEY and CDR2 SMNVEV (reference sequence). The junction had 5 bases not matched to a gene; V was cut back by 6 bases and J by 2 bases. CDR3 amino acids: CASRSGTGTGANVLTF. DNA for the CDR3: TGTGCCAGCAGAAGTGGGACAGGGACTGGGGCCAACGTCCTGACTTTC.

This sequence joins TRBV20-1 and TRBJ2-7, with D perhaps matching TRBD1 (5 bases). Deletions cut 3 bases from V and 5 bases from J, with 11 bases between. The CDR3 extends over 12 amino acids. CDR1 DFQATT and CDR2 SNEGSKA come from the germline V gene (reference sequence). This CDR3 reads CSARVGPNEQYF. DNA for the CDR3: TGCAGTGCTAGGGTGGGGCCCAACGAGCAGTACTTC.

The sample holds a few counts of this clonotype. CDR3 amino acids: CASSLASSGGVSEQFF. The CDR3 DNA is TGCGCCAGCAGCTTGGCTTCTAGCGGGGGGGTCAGTGAGCAGTTCTTC. The chain recombines TRBV5-1 with TRBJ2-1, with 12 bases matching TRBD2. V trimming: 0 bases; J trimming: 9 bases; junction bases outside the gene matches: 7. Germline assignment: CDR1 SGHRS and CDR2 YFSETQ. This CDR3 has 16 amino acids.

This clonotype turned up a few times. V usage is TRBV5-5 and J usage is TRBJ1-2; D call uncertain. Trimming took off 4 bases at V and 1 base at J, with 8 bases between the two ends. The CDR3 is made up of 13 amino acids. Germline CDR1 reads SGHKS; CDR2 reads YYEKEE (reference sequence). This CDR3 reads CASSMDRNYGYTF. As DNA, the CDR3 is TGTGCCAGCAGCATGGACCGTAACTATGGCTACACCTTC.

This clonotype was observed a few times. The genes are TRBV6-2 or TRBV6-3 and TRBJ1-5; tentative D call: TRBD1 (5 bases). V gave up 2 bases and J gave up 3 bases, with 17 bases separating them. The CDR3 has 17 residues. Germline assignment: CDR1 MNHEY and CDR2 SVGEGT. The CDR3 protein is CASSYGPGLLYNQPQHF. CDR3 in DNA: TGTGCCAGCAGTTACGGTCCGGGACTACTTTACAATCAGCCCCAGCATTTT.

The chain joins TRBV9 to TRBJ2-5; TRBD1 aligns across 7 bases. V lost 3 bases, J lost 1 base, and 3 bases stayed unmatched. The CDR3 is 14 amino acids. CDR1 is SGDLS and CDR2 is YYNGEE in the germline V gene. The CDR3 DNA follows: TGTGCCAGCAGCGCCCGGGACAGCCAAGAGACCCAGTACTTC. It specifies CASSARDSQETQYF.